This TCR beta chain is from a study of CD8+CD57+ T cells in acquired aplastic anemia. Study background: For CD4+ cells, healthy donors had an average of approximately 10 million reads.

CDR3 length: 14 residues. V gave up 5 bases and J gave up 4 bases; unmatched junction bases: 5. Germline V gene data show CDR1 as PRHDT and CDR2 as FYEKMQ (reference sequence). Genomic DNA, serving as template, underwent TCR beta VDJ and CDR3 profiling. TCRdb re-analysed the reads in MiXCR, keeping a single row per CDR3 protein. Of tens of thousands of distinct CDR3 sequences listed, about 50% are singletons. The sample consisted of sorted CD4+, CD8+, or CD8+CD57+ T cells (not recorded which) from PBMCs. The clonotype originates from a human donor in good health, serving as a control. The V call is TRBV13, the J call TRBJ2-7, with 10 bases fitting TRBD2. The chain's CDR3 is CASSAGLATYEQYF. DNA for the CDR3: TGTGCCAGCAGCGCGGGACTAGCGACATACGAGCAGTACTTC.